This T cell receptor (beta chain) was identified during a study of T cell responses to AZD1222 COVID-19 vaccine. Concerning this clone itself: Its antigen is not identified.

The protocol was immunoSEQ multiplex PCR, while the TCRdb copy is restricted to in-frame clones and leaves out a portion. This sample has roughly 150,000 clones, with less than 95% found just once. This CDR3 has 15 residues. Looked up from germline, CDR1 is SGHTA and CDR2 is FQGNSA. V lost 4 bases and J 6 bases, leaving 17 bases between the germline ends. Whole-study results and caveats: Researchers took repertoire samples only after the peak T cell response had come. After two AZD1222 doses, spike-specific TCR breadth and depth rose versus day 0. Most donors were white British, females outnumbered males, and clonal diversity was possibly underestimated. Baseline serology detected seropositivity in only a handful of AZD1222 recipients.

This sequence joins TRBV7-2 and TRBJ2-3; D tentatively reads TRBD1 or TRBD2 (5 bases each). The sample in question was peripheral blood, obtained 28 days after the second AZD1222 dose. The clonotype was recovered from an adult who received the AZD1222 COVID-19 vaccine. The CDR3 nucleotides read TGTGCCAGCAGCTCGGGACGCTTGAGGTTGGATACGCAGTATTTT. Its protein product is CASSSGRLRLDTQYF.